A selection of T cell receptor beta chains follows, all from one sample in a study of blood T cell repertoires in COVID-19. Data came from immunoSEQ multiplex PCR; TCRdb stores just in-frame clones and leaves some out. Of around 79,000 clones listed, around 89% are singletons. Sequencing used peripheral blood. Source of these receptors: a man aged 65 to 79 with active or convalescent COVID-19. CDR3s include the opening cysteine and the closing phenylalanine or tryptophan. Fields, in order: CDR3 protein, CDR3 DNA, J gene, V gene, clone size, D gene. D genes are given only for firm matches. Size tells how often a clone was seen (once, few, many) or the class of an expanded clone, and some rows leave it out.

CDR3 protein: CASSPPNRGHQPQHF
CDR3 DNA: TGTGCCAGCTCACCACCGAACAGGGGCCATCAGCCCCAGCATTTT
J gene: TRBJ1-5
V gene: TRBV18
clone size: -
D gene: TRBD1

CDR3 protein: CASSLGQTYEQYF
CDR3 DNA: TGTGCCAGCAGCTTGGGACAGACCTACGAGCAGTACTTC
J gene: TRBJ2-7
V gene: TRBV11-2
clone size: once
D gene: TRBD1

CDR3 protein: CASSLAAANYGYTF
CDR3 DNA: TGTGCCAGCAGCTTGGCCGCAGCGAACTATGGCTACACCTTC
J gene: TRBJ1-2
V gene: TRBV5-4
clone size: -
D gene: -

CDR3 protein: CASIESGTGFSDSPLHF
CDR3 DNA: TGTGCCAGCATTGAATCCGGGACAGGGTTCTCTGATTCACCCCTCCACTTT
J gene: TRBJ1-6
V gene: TRBV27
clone size: -
D gene: TRBD1

CDR3 protein: CASSSQASNQPQHF
CDR3 DNA: TGTGCCAGCAGCTCTCAGGCGAGCAATCAGCCCCAGCATTTT
J gene: TRBJ1-5
V gene: TRBV7-9
clone size: -
D gene: -

CDR3 protein: CASSFYRTEETQYF
CDR3 DNA: TGTGCCAGCAGCTTCTACCGGACAGAAGAGACCCAGTACTTC
J gene: TRBJ2-5
V gene: TRBV7-2
clone size: -
D gene: -

CDR3 protein: CASSPRSSLNTEAFF
CDR3 DNA: TGTGCCAGCTCACCACGGAGCAGCCTGAACACTGAAGCTTTCTTT
J gene: TRBJ1-1
V gene: TRBV18
clone size: once
D gene: -

CDR3 protein: CASSRRTGDSVPLHF
CDR3 DNA: TGTGCCAGCAGTCGCCGGACAGGGGACTCCGTTCCCCTCCACTTT
J gene: TRBJ1-6
V gene: TRBV6-2/TRBV6-3
clone size: -
D gene: TRBD1

CDR3 protein: CASAPLGGEQFF
CDR3 DNA: TGTGCCAGCGCCCCCCTGGGGGGTGAGCAGTTCTTC
J gene: TRBJ2-1
V gene: TRBV19
clone size: -
D gene: -

CDR3 protein: CASSLVVAAYNEQFF
CDR3 DNA: TGTGCCAGCAGCTTAGTGGTAGCCGCATACAATGAGCAGTTCTTC
J gene: TRBJ2-1
V gene: TRBV7-3
clone size: -
D gene: -

CDR3 protein: CASSTVQGSEQYF
CDR3 DNA: TGTGCCAGCTCAACGGTACAGGGTAGCGAGCAGTACTTC
J gene: TRBJ2-7
V gene: TRBV18
clone size: -
D gene: -

CDR3 protein: CASSPPDRALMNTEAFF
CDR3 DNA: TGTGCCAGCTCACCCCCGGACAGGGCCCTAATGAACACTGAAGCTTTCTTT
J gene: TRBJ1-1
V gene: TRBV18
clone size: -
D gene: TRBD1

CDR3 protein: CASNKGAGELFF
CDR3 DNA: TGTGCCAGCAATAAGGGAGCCGGGGAGCTGTTTTTT
J gene: TRBJ2-2
V gene: TRBV9
clone size: -
D gene: -

CDR3 protein: CASSSTGTTDTQYF
CDR3 DNA: TGTGCCAGTAGTAGCACAGGGACCACAGATACGCAGTATTTT
J gene: TRBJ2-3
V gene: TRBV19
clone size: once
D gene: -

CDR3 protein: CASSQTRLAGGNNEQFF
CDR3 DNA: TGCGCCAGCAGCCAAACTAGACTAGCGGGAGGGAACAATGAGCAGTTCTTC
J gene: TRBJ2-1
V gene: TRBV4-1
clone size: -
D gene: TRBD2

CDR3 protein: CASSVAARTEAFF
CDR3 DNA: TGTGCCAGCAGCGTCGCGGCAAGGACTGAAGCTTTCTTT
J gene: TRBJ1-1
V gene: TRBV9
clone size: -
D gene: -

CDR3 protein: CASSLGRESTGELFF
CDR3 DNA: TGTGCCAGCAGCTTGGGACGGGAGTCCACCGGGGAGCTGTTTTTT
J gene: TRBJ2-2
V gene: TRBV5-4
clone size: -
D gene: -

CDR3 protein: CASSPGDFGSGNTIYF
CDR3 DNA: TGTGCCAGCAGCCCCGGGGACTTTGGCTCTGGAAACACCATATATTTT
J gene: TRBJ1-3
V gene: TRBV5-4
clone size: -
D gene: -

CDR3 protein: CASSFTGTGYTF
CDR3 DNA: TGTGCCAGCAGTTTCACAGGGACTGGCTACACCTTC
J gene: TRBJ1-2
V gene: TRBV12-3/TRBV12-4
clone size: -
D gene: -

CDR3 protein: CASSSGVQPQHF
CDR3 DNA: TGTGCCAGCAGTTCGGGTGTTCAGCCCCAGCATTTT
J gene: TRBJ1-5
V gene: TRBV6-6
clone size: -
D gene: -

CDR3 protein: CASSRSGLVANEQFF
CDR3 DNA: TGTGCCAGCAGTCGCTCCGGACTAGTCGCCAATGAGCAGTTCTTC
J gene: TRBJ2-1
V gene: TRBV6-5
clone size: -
D gene: TRBD2

CDR3 protein: CASSYGGPEAFF
CDR3 DNA: TGTGCCAGCAGTTACGGGGGCCCTGAAGCTTTCTTT
J gene: TRBJ1-1
V gene: TRBV6-5
clone size: -
D gene: -

CDR3 protein: CASSQDSGKETQYF
CDR3 DNA: TGTGCCAGCAGCCAAGATAGCGGGAAAGAGACCCAGTACTTC
J gene: TRBJ2-5
V gene: TRBV3-1/TRBV3-2
clone size: -
D gene: TRBD2

CDR3 protein: CASTAFGQNEQFF
CDR3 DNA: TGTGCCAGCACCGCGTTTGGGCAAAATGAGCAGTTCTTC
J gene: TRBJ2-1
V gene: TRBV7-2
clone size: -
D gene: -

CDR3 protein: CASSLGQNTEAFF
CDR3 DNA: TGTGCCAGCAGCTTGGGACAGAACACTGAAGCTTTCTTT
J gene: TRBJ1-1
V gene: TRBV7-3
clone size: -
D gene: -

CDR3 protein: CASRRTSGRSYEQYF
CDR3 DNA: TGTGCCAGCAGACGGACTAGCGGGAGGTCCTACGAGCAGTACTTC
J gene: TRBJ2-7
V gene: TRBV28
clone size: -
D gene: TRBD2

CDR3 protein: CASSRDRGLGEQFF
CDR3 DNA: TGTGCCAGCAGTCGGGACAGGGGGTTGGGTGAGCAGTTCTTC
J gene: TRBJ2-1
V gene: TRBV6-2/TRBV6-3
clone size: -
D gene: TRBD1

CDR3 protein: CASSLRLAGNRNEQFF
CDR3 DNA: TGTGCCAGCAGTTTAAGACTAGCGGGAAATAGGAATGAGCAGTTCTTC
J gene: TRBJ2-1
V gene: TRBV27
clone size: -
D gene: TRBD2

CDR3 protein: CSVSLAGPYEQYF
CDR3 DNA: TGCAGCGTTTCTCTAGCGGGTCCCTACGAGCAGTACTTC
J gene: TRBJ2-7
V gene: TRBV29-1
clone size: -
D gene: TRBD2

CDR3 protein: CASSSGQGWGETQYF
CDR3 DNA: TGTGCCAGCAGCTCGGGACAGGGGTGGGGAGAGACCCAGTACTTC
J gene: TRBJ2-5
V gene: TRBV11-2
clone size: -
D gene: TRBD1

CDR3 protein: CASSYSILAVPYEQYF
CDR3 DNA: TGTGCCAGCAGTTACTCGATACTAGCGGTCCCTTACGAGCAGTACTTC
J gene: TRBJ2-7
V gene: TRBV6-5
clone size: -
D gene: TRBD2

CDR3 protein: CAGDYLNEQFF
CDR3 DNA: TGTGCCGGTGACTATCTCAATGAGCAGTTCTTC
J gene: TRBJ2-1
V gene: TRBV30
clone size: once
D gene: -

CDR3 protein: CATSESSGNTIYF
CDR3 DNA: TGTGCCACCTCGGAGAGCTCTGGAAACACCATATATTTT
J gene: TRBJ1-3
V gene: TRBV6-6
clone size: -
D gene: -

CDR3 protein: CASSKRSGAPYTEAFF
CDR3 DNA: TGTGCCAGCTCAAAGCGGTCGGGAGCACCGTACACTGAAGCTTTCTTT
J gene: TRBJ1-1
V gene: TRBV18
clone size: -
D gene: -

CDR3 protein: CASSFNTNYGYTF
CDR3 DNA: TGTGCCAGCAGTTTTAACACCAACTATGGCTACACCTTC
J gene: TRBJ1-2
V gene: TRBV12-3/TRBV12-4
clone size: -
D gene: -

CDR3 protein: CASSLNLGLRETQYF
CDR3 DNA: TGTGCCAGCAGTCTCAATCTGGGGCTTCGAGAGACCCAGTACTTC
J gene: TRBJ2-5
V gene: TRBV27
clone size: -
D gene: -

CDR3 protein: CASSFGVRQPQHF
CDR3 DNA: TGTGCCAGCAGTTTCGGGGTTAGGCAGCCCCAGCATTTT
J gene: TRBJ1-5
V gene: TRBV28
clone size: few
D gene: -

CDR3 protein: CASSLGRVNTEAFF
CDR3 DNA: TGTGCCAGCAGCTTAGGGCGGGTGAACACTGAAGCTTTCTTT
J gene: TRBJ1-1
V gene: TRBV7-2
clone size: -
D gene: -

CDR3 protein: CASNPGQGRPYGYTF
CDR3 DNA: TGTGCCAGTAACCCTGGACAGGGAAGACCCTATGGCTACACCTTC
J gene: TRBJ1-2
V gene: TRBV19
clone size: -
D gene: TRBD1

CDR3 protein: CASSLVPGTEAFF
CDR3 DNA: TGTGCCAGCAGCTTAGTCCCCGGCACTGAAGCTTTCTTT
J gene: TRBJ1-1
V gene: TRBV11-3
clone size: -
D gene: -

CDR3 protein: CASSLPGGTEAFF
CDR3 DNA: TGTGCCAGCAGTCTCCCGGGGGGGACTGAAGCTTTCTTT
J gene: TRBJ1-1
V gene: TRBV28
clone size: -
D gene: -

CDR3 protein: CASSPRGSSGYTF
CDR3 DNA: TGTGCCAGCAGCCCCAGGGGATCAAGTGGCTACACCTTC
J gene: TRBJ1-2
V gene: TRBV6-5
clone size: few
D gene: -

CDR3 protein: CASSKSGRSTDTQYF
CDR3 DNA: TGTGCCAGCAGTAAAAGCGGGAGAAGCACAGATACGCAGTATTTT
J gene: TRBJ2-3
V gene: TRBV9
clone size: -
D gene: TRBD2

CDR3 protein: CASSTGTSLLETQYF
CDR3 DNA: TGTGCCAGCAGCACCGGCACTAGCCTTTTAGAGACCCAGTACTTC
J gene: TRBJ2-5
V gene: TRBV11-2
clone size: -
D gene: -

CDR3 protein: CASSSRYEQFF
CDR3 DNA: TGTGCCAGCAGCTCTAGATATGAGCAGTTCTTC
J gene: TRBJ2-1
V gene: TRBV7-2
clone size: once
D gene: -

CDR3 protein: CASSFRATSNTEAFF
CDR3 DNA: TGCGCCAGCAGTTTCAGGGCCACGTCGAACACTGAAGCTTTCTTT
J gene: TRBJ1-1
V gene: TRBV5-1
clone size: -
D gene: -

CDR3 protein: CASSDSARWAFF
CDR3 DNA: TGTGCCAGCTCGGACAGCGCGCGCTGGGCTTTCTTT
J gene: TRBJ1-1
V gene: TRBV28
clone size: -
D gene: -